The 30 T cell receptor beta chains presented below share a single source sample, sequenced in a study of blood T cell repertoires in COVID-19. Sequencing was performed with immunoSEQ multiplex PCR; in TCRdb, only in-frame clones are kept and a portion is missing. The repertoire includes around 260,000 clones, under 85% of them detected once, and roughly 0.94% sits in the top ten. The sequencing input was peripheral blood. These receptors all come from a human donor with COVID-19, enrolled during active disease. The donor label of this sample is uncertain.

The V and J genes are TRBV19 and TRBJ2-1, with 7 bases matching TRBD2. After removal of 0 bases from V and 4 bases from J, the junction contained 9 bases not matched to a gene. The CDR3 covers 17 residues. The germline CDR1 and CDR2 sequences are LNHDA and SQIVND (reference sequence). The CDR3: CASSIDAGDSPYNEQFF. The CDR3 DNA follows: TGTGCCAGTAGTATAGACGCGGGGGACTCCCCATACAATGAGCAGTTCTTC.

CDR3 nucleotides: TGTGCCTGGAGTGTCTGGACAGACACTTTAGATACGCAGTATTTT. Translating it yields CAWSVWTDTLDTQYF. The chain recombines TRBV30 with TRBJ2-3; tentatively, D is TRBD1 (6 bases). The V gene lost 0 bases and the J gene lost 5 bases, with 15 bases spanning the gap. The CDR3 sequence is 15 residues long. Germline lookup yields CDR1 GTSNPN and CDR2 SVGIG (reference sequence).

The rearrangement links TRBV6-4 to TRBJ2-3; weak D call: TRBD2 (5 bases). The CDR3 runs 14 residues. The germline V and J ends were trimmed by 4 bases and 3 bases, with 11 bases remaining between them. CDR1 and CDR2 from the germline V gene are MRHNA and SNTAGT. The DNA of the CDR3 is TGTGCCAGCAGTGTAGAACTAGAGACAGATACGCAGTATTTT. This sequence encodes CASSVELETDTQYF.

Here the CDR3 reads CAWTRGDPETQYF. Written as DNA, the CDR3 is TGTGCCTGGACAAGAGGCGACCCAGAGACCCAGTACTTC. The chain is built from TRBV30 and TRBJ2-5; no clear D. The CDR3 contains 13 residues. V was clipped by 4 bases and J by 4 bases, with 13 bases between them. Germline-derived CDR1 and CDR2 are GTSNPN and SVGIG (reference sequence). Based on the CDR3 plus reference TRBV30 and TRBJ2-5, the full variable domain is SQTIHQWPATLVQPVGSPLSLECTVEGTSNPNLYWYRQAAGRGLQLLFYSVGIGQISSEVPQNLSASRPQDRQFILSSKKLLLSDSGFYLCAWTRGDPETQYFGPGTRLLVL.

V usage is TRBV9 and J usage is TRBJ2-3, with D perhaps matching TRBD1 (6 bases). The CDR3 is 14 residues long. Germline values: CDR1 SGDLS, CDR2 YYNGEE. Trimming removed 5 bases at V and 2 bases at J, with 12 bases between. In DNA form, the CDR3 reads TGTGCCAGCAGTTCAGGGGATACCACAGATACGCAGTATTTT. Its translation is CASSSGDTTDTQYF.

In its sample, this clone was seen a few times. The rearrangement uses TRBV28 and TRBJ1-2, with D perhaps TRBD1 (5 bases). V lost 5 bases, J lost 2 bases, and 12 bases lay in between. Germline values: CDR1 MDHEN, CDR2 SYDVKM. The length of the CDR3 is 14 residues. In DNA form, the CDR3 reads TGTGCCAGCAGTGGGGCAGGGCTAAACTATGGCTACACCTTC. Translation: CASSGAGLNYGYTF.

This clone was found a few times. V is TRBV19 and J is TRBJ1-1, with D possibly matching TRBD1 (6 bases). V was clipped by 5 bases and J by 8 bases, with 18 bases between them. The CDR3 is 14 amino acids. Germline-derived CDR1 and CDR2 are LNHDA and SQIVND (reference sequence). In DNA, the CDR3 is TGTGCCAGTAGTTTCAGGGGAACCTACTCGGAAGCTTTCTTT. Protein sequence: CASSFRGTYSEAFF.

The chain uses TRBV2 and TRBJ1-4, with D possibly matching TRBD1 (6 bases). Trimming cost V 10 bases and J 2 bases, with 20 bases left between them. The CDR3 runs to 16 residues. Looked up from germline, CDR1 is SNHLY and CDR2 is FYNNEI. In DNA, the CDR3 is TGTGCCACGGGGACCTCAGGGGTAGGGACTAATGAAAAACTGTTTTTT. Amino acids: CATGTSGVGTNEKLFF.

The chain couples TRBV19 to TRBJ2-1; D gene unclear. This CDR3 region has 16 residues. V was shortened by 0 bases and J by 0 bases, with 9 bases between the two germline ends. From germline, CDR1 is LNHDA and CDR2 SQIVND (reference sequence). In nucleotides, the CDR3 is TGTGCCAGTAGTATAGATCGCGTAGTCTCCTACAATGAGCAGTTCTTC. Protein: CASSIDRVVSYNEQFF.

The V call is TRBV19, the J call TRBJ2-1; TRBD2 matches at 12 bases. The CDR3 is 16 residues long. J gave up 6 bases and V 7 bases, and 10 bases lay outside the gene matches. CDR1 is LNHDA, CDR2 SQIVND, per germline (reference sequence). CDR3: CASTGLAGGVGNEQFF. The CDR3 DNA reads TGTGCCAGTACGGGGCTAGCGGGAGGGGTCGGCAATGAGCAGTTCTTC.

This rearrangement joins TRBV7-2 to TRBJ1-1; D unresolved. V lost 2 bases to trimming and J lost 2 bases, with 9 bases between them. Germline loops: CDR1 SGHTA, CDR2 FQGNSA. The length of the CDR3 is 14 residues. Here the CDR3 reads CASSLSGGNTEAFF. Here the CDR3 DNA reads TGTGCCAGCAGCTTATCGGGTGGCAACACTGAAGCTTTCTTT.

This chain links TRBV7-6 with TRBJ1-2, with D possibly being TRBD1 (5 bases). From germline, CDR1 is SGHVS and CDR2 FNYEAQ. The CDR3 loop spans 18 amino acids. The germline V and J ends were trimmed by 5 bases and 2 bases, with 24 bases remaining between them. The CDR3 DNA sequence: TGTGCCAGCAGCCTTGCGCCCCCGGGTGGCAGGGAAAACTATGGCTACACCTTC. Translation: CASSLAPPGGRENYGYTF.

The rearrangement joins TRBV9 to TRBJ2-2; D gene uncertain. There are 14 residues in the CDR3. V shed 3 bases and J shed 0 bases, with 6 bases lying between them. Germline V lookup: CDR1 SGDLS, CDR2 YYNGEE. CDR3: CASSELTNTGELFF. CDR3 DNA: TGTGCCAGCAGCGAACTAACGAACACCGGGGAGCTGTTTTTT.

CDR3 bases: TGCGCCAGCAGCACCGGGACAGGGGCCGAAGCTTTCTTT. It is translated as CASSTGTGAEAFF. The chain carries TRBV5-1 and TRBJ1-1; TRBD1 agrees at 10 bases. This CDR3 is 13 amino acids long. Trimming took 4 bases from V and 8 from J; bases not matched to a gene: 5. Germline CDR1 reads SGHRS; CDR2 reads YFSETQ.

This clone has just a few counts. V is TRBV4-2 and J is TRBJ2-7; 8 positions match TRBD1. Germline V CDR1 and CDR2: LGHNA, YNFKEQ. Trimming took 1 base from V and 5 from J; bases not matched to a gene: 7. The CDR3 is made up of 15 amino acids. DNA of the CDR3: TGTGCCAGCAGCCAAGGACAGGGGATACCTCACGAGCAGTACTTC. Translated, it gives CASSQGQGIPHEQYF.

CDR3 DNA sequence: TGTGCCAGCAGCTTAGATGGGGGTAGGGCTAGCGGGAGTCAAGATACGCAGTATTTT. This sequence encodes CASSLDGGRASGSQDTQYF. This chain uses TRBV11-2 with TRBJ2-3; 10 nucleotides align to TRBD2. The CDR3 covers 19 residues. CDR1 and CDR2 from the germline V gene are SGHAT and FQNNGV. After removal of 0 bases from V and 5 bases from J, the junction contained 14 bases not matched to a gene.

This rearrangement joins TRBV6-5 to TRBJ1-6; 7 positions match TRBD1. The CDR3 runs to 16 residues. The germline CDR1 and CDR2 sequences are MNHEY and SVGAGI. The junction had 6 bases not matched to a gene; V was cut back by 4 bases and J by 3 bases. The CDR3 DNA is TGTGCCAGCAGTTCCTCGGACAGGAACTATAATTCACCCCTCCACTTT. Protein: CASSSSDRNYNSPLHF.

This chain uses TRBV12-3 or TRBV12-4 with TRBJ1-5; D is possibly TRBD1 (5 bases). V gave up 6 bases and J gave up 7 bases, with 13 bases separating them. There are 13 residues in the CDR3. DNA for the CDR3: TGTGCCAGCAGAACCAGGGTCGGACAGCCCCAGCATTTT. As protein: CASRTRVGQPQHF.

This clone is a singleton in its sample. J is TRBJ2-7 and V is TRBV28, with TRBD2 identical over 7 bases. Germline V gives CDR1 MDHEN, CDR2 SYDVKM. This CDR3 is 14 amino acids long. Trimming cost V 3 bases and J 7 bases; bases outside gene matches: 9. The CDR3 here is CASSFIIGEGEQYF. CDR3 nucleotide sequence: TGTGCCAGCAGTTTTATTATAGGGGAGGGAGAGCAGTACTTC.

The chain links TRBV18 to TRBJ1-4; TRBD1 agrees at 11 bases. Germline V gene sequence: CDR1 KGHSH, CDR2 LQKENI. This CDR3 contains 16 residues. V lost 6 bases to trimming and J lost 6 bases; unmatched junction nucleotides: 9. The CDR3 protein is CASSSGRDRGDEKLFF. CDR3 bases: TGTGCCAGCTCGTCAGGCCGGGACAGGGGGGATGAAAAACTGTTTTTT.

V usage is TRBV19 and J usage is TRBJ2-5; D remains ambiguous. This CDR3 contains 14 residues. The V end was cut by 0 bases, the J end by 7 bases, with 12 bases between. CDR1 LNHDA and CDR2 SQIVND come from the germline V gene (reference sequence). The CDR3 DNA is TGTGCCAGTAGTATAGATTCGCGCCTCGGGACCCAGTACTTC. It is translated as CASSIDSRLGTQYF.

The chain has TRBV5-1 and TRBJ2-2; possibly TRBD2 for D (6 bases). The CDR3 runs 15 residues. Deletions cut 1 base from V and 1 base from J, with 8 bases between. Germline V gene sequence: CDR1 SGHRS, CDR2 YFSETQ. The CDR3 sequence is CASSLNGRNTGELFF. CDR3 sequence (DNA): TGCGCCAGCAGCTTGAACGGGAGGAACACCGGGGAGCTGTTTTTT.

The gene calls are TRBV14 and TRBJ2-2; the D is unclear. Germline V gene data show CDR1 as SGHDN and CDR2 as FVKESK. Trimming shortened V by 7 bases and J by 0 bases, and 12 bases separated the two germline ends. The CDR3 totals 15 residues. The chain's CDR3 is CASKGGNSNTGELFF. The DNA of the CDR3 is TGTGCCAGCAAAGGCGGTAACTCGAACACCGGGGAGCTGTTTTTT.

This clone has a single count. The chain has TRBV7-2 and TRBJ2-5; D perhaps matches TRBD1 (5 bases). V lost 4 bases to trimming and J lost 5 bases, with 11 bases between them. Per the germline V gene, CDR1 is SGHTA and CDR2 is FQGNSA. The CDR3 consists of 13 residues. CDR3 loop: CASSSRAWETQYF. DNA of the CDR3: TGTGCCAGCAGCTCCAGGGCGTGGGAGACCCAGTACTTC. Variable domain in full (rest from reference TRBV7-2 and TRBJ2-5): GAGVSQSPSNKVTEKGKDVELRCDPISGHTALYWYRQSLGQGLEFLIYFQGNSAPDKSGLPSDRFSAERTGGSVSTLTIQRTQQEDSAVYLCASSSRAWETQYFGPGTRLLVL.

The chain uses TRBV28 and TRBJ2-3, with TRBD2 identical over 11 bases. The germline V gene has CDR1 MDHEN and CDR2 SYDVKM. The CDR3 consists of 15 residues. The J segment lost 3 bases and the V segment lost 6 bases, leaving 5 bases of the junction unmatched. CDR3 sequence (DNA): TGTGCCAGCAGGGGACGGACTAGCGGGACAGATACGCAGTATTTT. Translating it yields CASRGRTSGTDTQYF.

V gene TRBV29-1 combines with J gene TRBJ2-2; TRBD1 is a possible D gene (6 bases). Germline-derived CDR1 and CDR2 are SQVTM and ANQGSEA. This CDR3 has 14 residues. Trimming left V 3 bases short and J 4 bases short, with 12 bases between. The CDR3 region is CSVDQGRTTGELFF. DNA for the CDR3: TGCAGCGTTGACCAGGGGCGCACCACCGGGGAGCTGTTTTTT.

The chain joins TRBV27 to TRBJ2-1; D perhaps matches TRBD2 (5 bases). The CDR3 has 13 residues. The germline V and J ends were trimmed by 6 bases and 7 bases, with 13 bases remaining between them. Germline V gives CDR1 MNHEY, CDR2 SMNVEV (reference sequence). The CDR3 DNA reads as TGTGCCAGCAGGTCATGGAGGACTAATGAGCAGTTCTTC. Translated, it gives CASRSWRTNEQFF.

The chain joins TRBV28 to TRBJ2-1; 7 bases fit TRBD2. Trimming removed 4 bases from V and 4 bases from J; junction bases left unmatched: 10. CDR1 and CDR2 (germline): MDHEN, SYDVKM. This CDR3 comprises 16 residues. The CDR3 DNA reads TGTGCCAGCAGTTCATCAGGCGGGAGAATATACAATGAGCAGTTCTTC. It is translated as CASSSSGGRIYNEQFF.

The chain combines TRBV19 with TRBJ2-7; 8 bases agree with TRBD1. This CDR3 has 14 amino acids. Losses at the gene ends were 2 bases for V and 4 bases for J; bases not matched to a gene: 4. The germline V gene encodes CDR1 LNHDA and CDR2 SQIVND (reference sequence). CDR3 residues: CASSITGTGYEQYF. CDR3 nucleotides: TGTGCCAGTAGTATAACTGGGACAGGTTACGAGCAGTACTTC.

This clone was detected only once. The chain has TRBV9 and TRBJ2-3, with a tentative D call TRBD1 (6 bases). Trimming removed 0 bases from V and 2 bases from J, with 13 bases in between. Germline-derived CDR1 and CDR2 are SGDLS and YYNGEE. CDR3 size: 16 residues. The CDR3 DNA is TGTGCCAGCAGCGTAGGATGGGACACTAACACAGATACGCAGTATTTT. Its translation is CASSVGWDTNTDTQYF.